Reported below is one TCR beta chain. These data come from a study of blood T cell repertoires in COVID-19. The table came from immunoSEQ multiplex PCR; TCRdb's copy has only in-frame clones and leaves some out. This table holds about 90,000 clones, around 93% found once. Trimming stripped 1 base from V and 10 bases from J, with 8 bases between. The CDR3 has 13 amino acids. Germline CDR1 and CDR2: LNHNV and YYDKDF (reference sequence). V usage is TRBV15 and J usage is TRBJ1-6; D is unclear. The clonotype was recovered from a human donor with active COVID-19. The donor label of this sample is uncertain. Sequencing input: peripheral blood. For the CDR3, the DNA is TGTGCCACCAGCAGAGCGTACCAGTCACCCCTCCACTTT. Translating gives CATSRAYQSPLHF.